One sample yielded the 32 T cell receptor beta chains listed below, sequenced in a study of blood T cell repertoires in COVID-19. Here immunoSEQ multiplex PCR was the method, and the copy in TCRdb shows in-frame clones only, minus some. The repertoire holds about 140,000 clones, 80% to 90% seen once, with around 1.7% in the top ten. The material sequenced was peripheral blood. These TCRs come from a woman between 45 and 60 years old with acute or convalescent COVID-19.

The J gene is TRBJ1-1, the V gene TRBV7-8; TRBD1 matches 8 bases. The V and J ends lost 6 bases and 5 bases, in that order; junction bases with no gene match: 8. CDR1 and CDR2 (germline): SGHVS, FQNEAQ. CDR3 length equals 14 residues. CDR3 amino acids: CASRSGQGGTEAFF. The CDR3 region has the DNA TGTGCCAGCAGATCCGGACAGGGAGGGACTGAAGCTTTCTTT.

In regard to this clone: Germline and junction disagree at one end, which may indicate a read error. This sequence joins TRBV7-7 and TRBJ2-5; a weak D match, TRBD2 (7 bases). CDR1 and CDR2 (germline): SSHAT, FNYEAQ (reference sequence). The CDR3 runs to 16 residues. The CDR3: CASSLGGQAGVETQYF. The DNA for the CDR3 is TGTGCTAGCAGCTTAGGGGGGCAGGCGGGAGTGGAGACCCAGTACTTC.

The chain links TRBV21-1 to TRBJ2-1; the listed D gene, TRBD2, was not tested against the DNA. TRBV21-1 is a known pseudogene. CDR3 length equals 16 residues. The CDR3 nucleotides are TGTGCCAGCAGCGCCCGGACTAGCGGGAGGAACAATGAGCAGTTCTTC. Protein sequence: CASSARTSGRNNEQFF.

The chain links TRBV5-1 to TRBJ2-5; possible D gene TRBD1, 5 bases. V dropped 3 bases and J dropped 4 bases, with 10 bases sitting between them. CDR3 length: 13 residues. Per the germline V gene, CDR1 is SGHRS and CDR2 is YFSETQ. Here the CDR3 DNA reads TGCGCCAGCAGCTCAGGGTCACGAGAGACCCAGTACTTC. Amino acids: CASSSGSRETQYF. Looking up the rest from reference TRBV5-1 and TRBJ2-5 gives the full variable domain: KAGVTQTPRYLIKTRGQQVTLSCSPISGHRSVSWYQQTPGQGLQFLFEYFSETQRNKGNFPGRFSGRQFSNSRSEMNVSTLELGDSALYLCASSSGSRETQYFGPGTRLLVL.

This clone was picked up a small number of times. This sequence joins TRBV30 and TRBJ1-6, with 9 bases identical to TRBD1. This CDR3 is built from 15 residues. The V gene's germline CDR1 is GTSNPN and CDR2 SVGIG (reference sequence). After removal of 1 base from V and 6 bases from J, the junction contained 4 bases not matched to a gene. CDR3 sequence (DNA): TGTGCCTGGAGTGCTGGACAGGGGCCTAATTCACCCCTCCACTTT. Residues: CAWSAGQGPNSPLHF.

This chain uses TRBV6-5 with TRBJ1-1, with D hard to call. Germline loops: CDR1 MNHEY, CDR2 SVGAGI. CDR3 length: 13 amino acids. V lost 7 bases to trimming and J lost 2 bases, with 11 bases between them. The CDR3 bases are TGTGCCAGCATGAACAGTTATAACACTGAAGCTTTCTTT. Its protein is CASMNSYNTEAFF.

V and J are TRBV5-1 and TRBJ2-1, with 8 bases identical to TRBD2. V shed 1 base, J shed 8 bases, and the junction held 5 bases outside the gene matches. Per germline, CDR1 SGHRS and CDR2 YFSETQ. CDR3 length: 14 residues. This CDR3 reads CASSLYRAGDEQFF. The CDR3 nucleotides read TGCGCCAGCAGCTTGTACCGAGCGGGAGATGAGCAGTTCTTC.

This chain links TRBV5-1 with TRBJ1-4; 11 bases align to TRBD1. The CDR3 is made up of 15 amino acids. J was trimmed by 7 bases and V by 4 bases; bases with no gene match: 6. Germline CDR1 SGHRS, CDR2 YFSETQ. CDR3 nucleotides: TGCGCCAGCAGCACCGGACAGGGGGCGCTTGAAAAACTGTTTTTT. Translation gives CASSTGQGALEKLFF. The full variable domain, its missing parts supplied by reference TRBV5-1 and TRBJ1-4, is KAGVTQTPRYLIKTRGQQVTLSCSPISGHRSVSWYQQTPGQGLQFLFEYFSETQRNKGNFPGRFSGRQFSNSRSEMNVSTLELGDSALYLCASSTGQGALEKLFFGSGTQLSVL.

This chain connects TRBV11-2 to TRBJ2-1; TRBD1 matches 9 bases. After removal of 5 bases from V and 8 bases from J, the junction contained 13 bases not matched to a gene. The CDR3 runs to 16 residues. Germline CDR1 reads SGHAT; CDR2 reads FQNNGV. CDR3 sequence: CASSPGRDREVDEQFF. CDR3 nucleotides: TGTGCCAGCAGCCCTGGGAGGGACAGGGAGGTCGATGAGCAGTTCTTC.

The chain recombines TRBV12-3 or TRBV12-4 with TRBJ1-5; D unresolved. The V end lost 3 bases, the J end lost 4 bases, and 7 bases lay between the germline ends. The CDR3 has 13 residues. The CDR3 sequence is CASSFSRNQPQHF. As DNA, the CDR3 is TGTGCCAGCAGTTTCTCCAGAAATCAGCCCCAGCATTTT.

V gene TRBV9 combines with J gene TRBJ2-1, with 11 bases identical to TRBD2. From germline, CDR1 is SGDLS and CDR2 YYNGEE. V was pared by 4 bases and J by 6 bases, with 6 bases of the junction left unmatched. The CDR3 has 15 amino acids. Here the CDR3 reads CASSPAGTSGNEQFF. CDR3 DNA: TGTGCCAGCAGCCCAGCCGGGACTAGCGGCAATGAGCAGTTCTTC.

The genes are TRBV7-3 and TRBJ1-1, with D maybe TRBD1 (5 bases). The CDR3 is 15 residues long. Germline V gene data show CDR1 as SGHTA and CDR2 as FQGTGA. Trimming shortened V by 0 bases and J by 4 bases, and 12 bases separated the two germline ends. CDR3 nucleotide sequence: TGTGCCAGCAGCTTAACGTCAGGGTTGGTCACTGAAGCTTTCTTT. It is translated as CASSLTSGLVTEAFF.

The V and J genes are TRBV6-5 and TRBJ2-1; 8 bases align to TRBD2. Germline V CDR1 and CDR2: MNHEY, SVGAGI. V shed 7 bases and J 7 bases; nucleotides not matched to a gene: 12. There are 15 residues in the CDR3. The CDR3 sequence: CASTPRGGDSNEQFF. CDR3 DNA sequence: TGTGCCAGCACCCCTCGGGGGGGAGACTCGAATGAGCAGTTCTTC.

This clone was counted once. This chain links TRBV2 with TRBJ2-1; D unresolved. Germline V CDR1 and CDR2: SNHLY, FYNNEI. This CDR3 comprises 16 residues. Trimming cost V 8 bases and J 3 bases, with 20 bases left between them. The CDR3 DNA reads as TGTGCCAGCCCCTCAACGACTGGCCCAGTCTACAATGAGCAGTTCTTC. Its translation is CASPSTTGPVYNEQFF.

The V call is TRBV5-6, the J call TRBJ2-1; 7 bases match TRBD1. The germline CDR1 and CDR2 sequences are SGHDT and YYEEEE. This CDR3 comprises 13 residues. V was clipped by 4 bases and J by 8 bases; unmatched bases: 6. The CDR3 spells CASSVRRGYEQFF. CDR3 coding DNA: TGTGCCAGCAGCGTCCGCAGGGGGTATGAGCAGTTCTTC.

The chain recombines TRBV4-1 with TRBJ2-2; no definite D call. Germline V gene data show CDR1 as MGHRA and CDR2 as YSYEKL. This CDR3 spans 16 amino acids. V was shortened by 0 bases and J by 4 bases, with 12 bases between the two germline ends. Written as DNA, the CDR3 is TGCGCCAGCAGCCAAGAAGAGGTAATAGTCACCGGGGAGCTGTTTTTT. It yields the protein CASSQEEVIVTGELFF.

The chain couples TRBV10-3 to TRBJ1-6; D is unresolved. The CDR3 has 15 amino acids. Trimming removed 0 bases from V and 9 bases from J, with 12 bases in between. The V gene's germline CDR1 is ENHRY and CDR2 SYGVKD. The CDR3, as DNA: TGTGCCATCAGTGAGTCTGGAGGGTTCGGTTCACCCCTCCACTTT. Translating it yields CAISESGGFGSPLHF.

The DNA of the CDR3 is TGCGCCAGCACGAACAGGGGTGGAACTGAAGCTTTCTTT. Amino acid sequence: CASTNRGGTEAFF. This chain joins TRBV10-2 and TRBJ1-1; 7 bases align to TRBD1. The CDR3 runs 13 residues. V shed 7 bases and J 5 bases; nucleotides not matched to a gene: 7. From germline, CDR1 is WSHSY and CDR2 SAAADI.

J is TRBJ1-1 and V is TRBV19; the D gene is possibly TRBD1 (5 bases). CDR3 length: 15 amino acids. CDR1 is LNHDA, CDR2 SQIVND, per germline (reference sequence). V was shortened by 6 bases and J by 4 bases, with 18 bases between the two germline ends. CDR3 DNA: TGTGCCAGTAGCCCTTTACTCGGGCAGGGCACTGAAGCTTTCTTT. Translation: CASSPLLGQGTEAFF.

J is TRBJ1-1 and V is TRBV28; a weak D match, TRBD1 (5 bases). Germline-derived CDR1 and CDR2 are MDHEN and SYDVKM. V lost 0 bases to trimming and J lost 5 bases, with 13 bases between them. The CDR3 totals 15 residues. In DNA form, the CDR3 reads TGTGCCAGCAGTTTATGGGGCGGGGGGAGTACTGAAGCTTTCTTT. As protein: CASSLWGGGSTEAFF. The variable domain in full, with the rest retrieved from reference TRBV28 and TRBJ1-1, is DVKVTQSSRYLVKRTGEKVFLECVQDMDHENMFWYRQDPGLGLRLIYFSYDVKMKEKGDIPEGYSVSREKKERFSLILESASTNQTSMYLCASSLWGGGSTEAFFGQGTRLTVV.

The rearrangement uses TRBV6-5 and TRBJ1-5; perhaps TRBD1 as D (5 bases). CDR3 length: 13 amino acids. V was trimmed by 8 bases and J by 5 bases, leaving 13 bases between them. Germline CDR1 reads MNHEY; CDR2 reads SVGAGI. The DNA for the CDR3 is TGTGCCAGCGGGGCGAGCCAAGATCAGCCCCAGCATTTT. This encodes CASGASQDQPQHF.

V gene TRBV3-1 (or the pseudogene TRBV3-2) combines with J gene TRBJ1-3; D is uncertain. The CDR3 extends over 16 amino acids. V shed 0 bases and J shed 0 bases, with 9 bases lying between them. Per germline, CDR1 LGHDT and CDR2 YNNKEL (reference sequence). CDR3 bases: TGTGCCAGCAGCCAAGAGTGGCAGATCTCTGGAAACACCATATATTTT. It translates to CASSQEWQISGNTIYF.

V usage is TRBV6-5 and J usage is TRBJ1-2, with 9 bases that match TRBD1. With V trimmed by 6 bases and J by 8 bases, 7 bases remained unmatched. From germline, CDR1 is MNHEY and CDR2 SVGAGI. This CDR3 is built from 13 residues. CDR3 in amino acids: CASRQTGGEGYTF. Here the CDR3 DNA reads TGTGCCAGCAGACAAACAGGGGGCGAGGGCTACACCTTC.

V gene TRBV6-5 combines with J gene TRBJ2-1; 8 positions agree with TRBD1. V lost 6 bases and J lost 6; bases outside the gene matches: 4. The CDR3 consists of 13 residues. Germline V gene lookup returns CDR1 MNHEY and CDR2 SVGAGI. The CDR3 is CASRNRGANEQFF. The CDR3 coding sequence is TGTGCCAGCAGAAACAGGGGGGCCAATGAGCAGTTCTTC.

This clone was seen a handful of times. The genes are TRBV27 and TRBJ1-1, with a weak D call TRBD1 (6 bases). The CDR3 is 13 amino acids. Trimming cost V 3 bases and J 4 bases, with 9 bases left between them. Germline CDR1 reads MNHEY; CDR2 reads SMNVEV (reference sequence). CDR3 loop: CASSFPDSTEAFF. CDR3 coding DNA: TGTGCCAGCAGTTTCCCGGACAGCACTGAAGCTTTCTTT.

This clone occurred a few times. The V gene is TRBV3-1 (or the pseudogene TRBV3-2), the J gene TRBJ2-1; 10 bases line up with TRBD2. The CDR3 is 15 residues long. CDR1 LGHDT and CDR2 YNNKEL come from the germline V gene (reference sequence). Germline trimming cut 8 bases from V and 7 bases from J; bases unmatched to any gene: 11. CDR3 protein: CASGLAAAPSNEQFF. For the CDR3, the DNA is TGTGCCAGCGGACTAGCGGCGGCCCCCTCGAATGAGCAGTTCTTC.

V usage is TRBV6-5 and J usage is TRBJ1-2, with D unclear. Per the germline V gene, CDR1 is MNHEY and CDR2 is SVGAGI. Trimming took off 0 bases at V and 3 bases at J, with 8 bases between the two ends. CDR3 size: 14 residues. CDR3 residues: CASSYSWGDYGYTF. The CDR3 DNA is TGTGCCAGCAGTTACTCGTGGGGAGACTATGGCTACACCTTC.

The chain employs TRBV4-2 and TRBJ2-3; D call uncertain. The CDR3 spans 14 residues. Germline V gives CDR1 LGHNA, CDR2 YNFKEQ. Trimming took off 0 bases at V and 3 bases at J, with 7 bases between the two ends. CDR3 amino acids: CASSQDGETDTQYF. In DNA, the CDR3 is TGTGCCAGCAGCCAAGATGGAGAAACAGATACGCAGTATTTT.

This chain uses TRBV11-2 with TRBJ1-6; D is uncertain. Germline assignment: CDR1 SGHAT and CDR2 FQNNGV. The CDR3 runs 13 residues. Deletions cut 5 bases from V and 5 bases from J, with 7 bases between. The CDR3: CASSPTDNSPLHF. The CDR3 coding sequence is TGTGCCAGCAGCCCTACGGATAATTCACCCCTCCACTTT.

The chain joins TRBV6-5 to TRBJ1-5; no reliable D call. There are 13 residues in the CDR3. CDR1 MNHEY and CDR2 SVGAGI come from the germline V gene. Trimming took 6 bases from V and 0 from J, leaving 6 bases between them. CDR3 sequence reads: CASRRNSNQPQHF. DNA for the CDR3: TGTGCCAGCAGGAGGAATAGCAATCAGCCCCAGCATTTT.

The V call is TRBV10-3, the J call TRBJ2-3; D remains ambiguous. The CDR3 totals 15 residues. Germline CDR1 reads ENHRY; CDR2 reads SYGVKD. The ends were cut back, 2 bases at V and 4 bases at J, with 13 bases in the middle. The CDR3 is CAISEEFPRADTQYF. The CDR3 coding sequence is TGTGCCATCAGTGAGGAATTTCCCCGGGCAGATACGCAGTATTTT.

The CDR3 spells CASSLALQIMTEAFF. As DNA, the CDR3 is TGTGCCAGCAGCTTAGCGCTACAGATCATGACTGAAGCTTTCTTT. This chain joins TRBV7-9 and TRBJ1-1; D gene uncertain. Looked up from germline, CDR1 is SEHNR and CDR2 is FQNEAQ (reference sequence). V lost 0 bases and J 5 bases, leaving 13 bases between the germline ends. The CDR3 is 15 amino acids.